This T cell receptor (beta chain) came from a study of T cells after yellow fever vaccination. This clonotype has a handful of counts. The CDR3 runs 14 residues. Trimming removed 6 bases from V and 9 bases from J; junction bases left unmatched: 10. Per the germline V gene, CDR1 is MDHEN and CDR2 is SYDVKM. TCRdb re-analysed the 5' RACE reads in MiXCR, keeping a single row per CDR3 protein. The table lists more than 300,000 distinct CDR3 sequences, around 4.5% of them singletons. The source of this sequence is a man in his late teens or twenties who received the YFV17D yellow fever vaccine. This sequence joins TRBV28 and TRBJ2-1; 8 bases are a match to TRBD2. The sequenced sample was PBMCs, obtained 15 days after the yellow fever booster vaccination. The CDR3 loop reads CASRSRGGRVEQFF. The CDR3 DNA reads TGTGCCAGCAGATCCCGGGGGGGCCGGGTTGAGCAGTTCTTC.